This T cell receptor (beta chain) was observed in a study of Graves' ophthalmopathy and Graves' hyperthyroidism. Study as a whole: Sampling took place at initial diagnosis, with peripheral blood obtained before any treatment.

Amplification of the TCR beta CDR3 regions used RNA transcripts (as template). The authors performed first-round RT-PCR with HTBI primers and then a second-round multiplex PCR. TCRdb reprocessed the multiplex PCR reads with MiXCR, giving one entry per CDR3 protein. Of roughly 400,000 distinct CDR3 sequences listed, 15% to 19% are singletons. This clonotype was observed many times. This clonotype was sampled from a woman aged 18-30 years with stable Graves' hyperthyroidism. The specimen was peripheral blood.

The CDR3 nucleotides are TGTGCCCGAAGACAGAACCGAAACACCATATATTTT. It encodes CARRQNRNTIYF. This chain joins TRBV6-1 and TRBJ1-3; D is possibly TRBD1 (5 bases). From germline, CDR1 is MNHNS and CDR2 SASEGT. The V end lost 11 bases, the J end lost 5 bases, and 13 bases lay between the germline ends. The CDR3 sequence is 12 residues long.